Sequencing of this TCR beta chain was carried out in a study of cytomegalovirus exposure and HLA in healthy donors. On the study more broadly: As an earlier analysis found, around 200 million T cells yielded about 100 million unique TCR beta sequences. Study-wide points: The productive fraction for most TCR beta V segments was about 90% or about 30% in an earlier analysis. The study reported that TCR beta sequences accurately predicted HLA-A and HLA-B alleles in most subjects. Later analysis demonstrated an association between a missense DCLRE1C variant and TCR beta V- and J-gene trimming.

Details on this clone: What it binds is not known.

The V end lost 1 base, the J end lost 6 bases, and 15 bases lay between the germline ends. Germline lookup yields CDR1 LGHNA and CDR2 YSLEER. This CDR3 has 15 amino acids. Both 60 Vbeta primers and 13 Jbeta primers went into the PCR. Sequencing used immunoSEQ multiplex PCR; TCRdb keeps in-frame clones, though not all of them. In the table there are 35,000 to 50,000 clones, over 55% of which are singletons. The specimen sequenced was PBMCs. The chain combines TRBV4-3 with TRBJ1-2; no reliable D call. The sequence was obtained from a man aged 55 to 70 in good health and CMV-seropositive. This CDR3 reads CASSQGSASSDGYTF. In DNA, the CDR3 is TGCGCCAGCAGCCAAGGTTCAGCGTCTTCTGATGGCTACACCTTC.